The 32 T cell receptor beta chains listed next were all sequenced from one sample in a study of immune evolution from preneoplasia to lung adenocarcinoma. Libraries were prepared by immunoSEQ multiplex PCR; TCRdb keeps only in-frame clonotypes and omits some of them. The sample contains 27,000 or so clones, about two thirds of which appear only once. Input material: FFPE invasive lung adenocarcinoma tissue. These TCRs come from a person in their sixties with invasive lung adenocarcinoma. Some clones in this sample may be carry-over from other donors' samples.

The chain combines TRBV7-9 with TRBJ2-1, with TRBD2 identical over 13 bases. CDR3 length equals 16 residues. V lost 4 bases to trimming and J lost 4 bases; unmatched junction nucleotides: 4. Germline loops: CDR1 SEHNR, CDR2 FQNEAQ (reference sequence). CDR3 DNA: TGTGCCAGCAGCTCCGGGACTAGCGGGGCTTACAATGAGCAGTTCTTC. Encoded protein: CASSSGTSGAYNEQFF.

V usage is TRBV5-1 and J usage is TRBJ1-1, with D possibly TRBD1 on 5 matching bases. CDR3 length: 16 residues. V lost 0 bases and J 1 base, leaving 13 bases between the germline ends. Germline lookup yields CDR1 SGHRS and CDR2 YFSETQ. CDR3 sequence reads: CASSLGTRGANTEAFF. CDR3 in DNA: TGCGCCAGCAGCTTGGGGACCCGAGGGGCGAACACTGAAGCTTTCTTT.

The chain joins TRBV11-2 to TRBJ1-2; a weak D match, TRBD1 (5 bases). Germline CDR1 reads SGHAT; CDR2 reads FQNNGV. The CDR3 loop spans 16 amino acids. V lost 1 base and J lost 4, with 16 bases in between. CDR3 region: CASSLGGGTDFYGYTF. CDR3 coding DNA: TGTGCCAGCAGCTTAGGGGGGGGGACGGACTTCTATGGCTACACCTTC.

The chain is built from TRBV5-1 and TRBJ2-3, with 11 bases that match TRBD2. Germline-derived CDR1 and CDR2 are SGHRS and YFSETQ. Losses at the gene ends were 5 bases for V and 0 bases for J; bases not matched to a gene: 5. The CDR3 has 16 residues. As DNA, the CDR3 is TGCGCCAGCAGGACGACTAGCGGGACCAGCACAGATACGCAGTATTTT. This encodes CASRTTSGTSTDTQYF.

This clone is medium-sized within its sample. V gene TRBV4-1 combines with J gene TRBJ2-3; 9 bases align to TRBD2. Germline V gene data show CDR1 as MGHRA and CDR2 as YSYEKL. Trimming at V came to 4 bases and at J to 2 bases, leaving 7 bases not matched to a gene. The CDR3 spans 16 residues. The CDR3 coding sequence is TGCGCCAGCAGCCCGGGACTAGCAGACTCCACAGATACGCAGTATTTT. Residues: CASSPGLADSTDTQYF.

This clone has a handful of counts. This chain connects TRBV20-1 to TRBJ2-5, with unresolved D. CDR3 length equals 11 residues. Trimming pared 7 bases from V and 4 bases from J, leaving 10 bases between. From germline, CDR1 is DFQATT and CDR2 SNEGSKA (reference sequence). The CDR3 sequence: CSVRPRETQYF. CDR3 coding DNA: TGCAGTGTACGCCCAAGAGAGACCCAGTACTTC.

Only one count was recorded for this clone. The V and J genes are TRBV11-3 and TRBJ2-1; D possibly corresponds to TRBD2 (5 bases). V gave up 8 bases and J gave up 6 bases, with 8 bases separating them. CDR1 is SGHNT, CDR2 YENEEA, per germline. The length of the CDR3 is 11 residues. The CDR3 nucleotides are TGTGCCAGCGAGGGAACCAATGAGCAGTTCTTC. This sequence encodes CASEGTNEQFF.

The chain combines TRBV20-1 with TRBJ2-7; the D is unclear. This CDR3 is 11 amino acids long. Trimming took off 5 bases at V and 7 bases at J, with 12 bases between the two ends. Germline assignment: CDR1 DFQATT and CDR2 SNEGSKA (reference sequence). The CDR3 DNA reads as TGCAGTGCTCCACGTCGCTCGGAGCAGTACTTC. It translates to CSAPRRSEQYF.

This CDR3 is CASSVRQNADIQYF. CDR3 bases: TGCGCCAGCAGCGTAAGACAGAACGCCGACATTCAGTACTTC. This chain uses TRBV5-1 with TRBJ2-4; D perhaps matches TRBD1 (5 bases). Trimming took off 4 bases at V and 8 bases at J, with 16 bases between the two ends. This CDR3 has 14 amino acids. Germline lookup yields CDR1 SGHRS and CDR2 YFSETQ.

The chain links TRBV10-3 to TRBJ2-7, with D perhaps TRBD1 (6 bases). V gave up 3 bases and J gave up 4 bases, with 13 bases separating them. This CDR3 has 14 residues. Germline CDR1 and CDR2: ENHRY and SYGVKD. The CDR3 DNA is TGTGCCATCAGTGAAGGGGACACCTTATACGAGCAGTACTTC. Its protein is CAISEGDTLYEQYF.

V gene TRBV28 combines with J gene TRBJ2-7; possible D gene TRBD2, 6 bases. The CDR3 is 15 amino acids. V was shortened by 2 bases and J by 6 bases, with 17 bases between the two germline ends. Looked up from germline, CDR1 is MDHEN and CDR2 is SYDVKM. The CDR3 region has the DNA TGTGCCAGCAGTTTACAGGAAGGAGGGTGGGTCGAGCAGTACTTC. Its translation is CASSLQEGGWVEQYF. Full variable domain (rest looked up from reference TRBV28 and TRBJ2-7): DVKVTQSSRYLVKRTGEKVFLECVQDMDHENMFWYRQDPGLGLRLIYFSYDVKMKEKGDIPEGYSVSREKKERFSLILESASTNQTSMYLCASSLQEGGWVEQYFGPGTRLTVT.

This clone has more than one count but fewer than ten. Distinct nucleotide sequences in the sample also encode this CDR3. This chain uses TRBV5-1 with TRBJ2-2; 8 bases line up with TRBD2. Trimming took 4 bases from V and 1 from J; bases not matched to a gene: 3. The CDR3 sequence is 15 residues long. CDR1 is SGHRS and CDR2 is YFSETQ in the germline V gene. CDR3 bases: TGCGCCAGCAGCCTCACTAGCGGGAACACCGGGGAGCTGTTTTTT. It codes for CASSLTSGNTGELFF.

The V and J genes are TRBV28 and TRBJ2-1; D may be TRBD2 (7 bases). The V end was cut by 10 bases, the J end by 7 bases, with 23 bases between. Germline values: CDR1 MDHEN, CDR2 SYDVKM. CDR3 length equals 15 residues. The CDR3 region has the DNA TGTGCCACACTAAGGGGGGGGAGTCCTGGGAATGAGCAGTTCTTC. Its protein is CATLRGGSPGNEQFF.

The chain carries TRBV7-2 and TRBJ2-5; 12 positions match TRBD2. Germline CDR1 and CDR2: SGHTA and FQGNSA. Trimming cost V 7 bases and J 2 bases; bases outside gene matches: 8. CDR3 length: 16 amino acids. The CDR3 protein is CASTQTSGGPQETQYF. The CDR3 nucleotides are TGTGCCAGCACCCAGACTAGCGGGGGACCGCAAGAGACCCAGTACTTC.

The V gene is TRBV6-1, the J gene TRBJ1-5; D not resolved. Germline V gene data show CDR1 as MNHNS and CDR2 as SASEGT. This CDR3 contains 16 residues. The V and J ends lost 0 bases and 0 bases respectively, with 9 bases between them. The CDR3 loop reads CASSEASGYSNQPQHF. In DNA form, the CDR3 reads TGTGCCAGCAGTGAAGCTTCAGGCTATAGCAATCAGCCCCAGCATTTT.

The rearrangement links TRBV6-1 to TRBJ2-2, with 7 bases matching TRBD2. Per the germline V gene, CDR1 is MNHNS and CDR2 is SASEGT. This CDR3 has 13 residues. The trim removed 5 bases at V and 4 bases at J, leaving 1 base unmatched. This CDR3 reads CASSPSGTGELFF. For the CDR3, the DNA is TGTGCCAGCAGTCCTAGCGGCACCGGGGAGCTGTTTTTT.

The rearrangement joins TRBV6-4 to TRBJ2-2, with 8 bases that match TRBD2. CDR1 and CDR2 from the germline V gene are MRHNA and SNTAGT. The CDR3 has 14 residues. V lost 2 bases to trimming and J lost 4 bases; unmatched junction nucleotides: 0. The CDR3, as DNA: TGTGCCAGCAGTGACAGCGGGAGCACCGGGGAGCTGTTTTTT. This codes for CASSDSGSTGELFF.

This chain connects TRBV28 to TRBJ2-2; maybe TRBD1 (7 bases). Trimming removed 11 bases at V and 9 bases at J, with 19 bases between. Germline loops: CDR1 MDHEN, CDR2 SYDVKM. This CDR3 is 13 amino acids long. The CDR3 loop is CAAGQPSQRELFF. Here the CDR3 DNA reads TGTGCCGCGGGACAGCCCTCCCAGCGGGAGCTGTTTTTT. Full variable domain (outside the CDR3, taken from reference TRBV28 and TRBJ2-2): DVKVTQSSRYLVKRTGEKVFLECVQDMDHENMFWYRQDPGLGLRLIYFSYDVKMKEKGDIPEGYSVSREKKERFSLILESASTNQTSMYLCAAGQPSQRELFFGEGSRLTVL.

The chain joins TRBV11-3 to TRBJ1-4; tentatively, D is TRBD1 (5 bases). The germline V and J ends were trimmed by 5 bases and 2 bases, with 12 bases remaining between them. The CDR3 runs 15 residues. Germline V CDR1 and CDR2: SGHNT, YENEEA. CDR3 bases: TGTGCCAGCAGCCAGGGAGGCAGCACTAATGAAAAACTGTTTTTT. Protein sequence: CASSQGGSTNEKLFF. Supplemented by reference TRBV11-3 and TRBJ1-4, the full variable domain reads EAGVVQSPRYKIIEKKQPVAFWCNPISGHNTLYWYLQNLGQGPELLIRYENEEAVDDSQLPKDRFSAERLKGVDSTLKIQPAELGDSAVYLCASSQGGSTNEKLFFGSGTQLSVL.

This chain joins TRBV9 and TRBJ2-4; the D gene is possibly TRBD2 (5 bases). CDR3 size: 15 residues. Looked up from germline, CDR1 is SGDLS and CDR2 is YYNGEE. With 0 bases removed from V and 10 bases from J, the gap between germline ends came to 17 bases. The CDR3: CASSVDVGVGNIQYF. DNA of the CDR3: TGTGCCAGCAGCGTAGACGTGGGAGTGGGTAATATTCAGTACTTC. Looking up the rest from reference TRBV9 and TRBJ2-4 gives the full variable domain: DSGVTQTPKHLITATGQRVTLRCSPRSGDLSVYWYQQSLDQGLQFLIQYYNGEERAKGNILERFSAQQFPDLHSELNLSSLELGDSALYFCASSVDVGVGNIQYFGAGTRLSVL.

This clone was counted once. DNA of the CDR3: TGTGCCAGCAGCTTGGGGACTAGCGGGAGAATCGAGCAGTACTTC. This sequence encodes CASSLGTSGRIEQYF. The J gene is TRBJ2-7, the V gene TRBV7-3; the match to TRBD2 covers 14 bases. Germline CDR1 is SGHTA and CDR2 is FQGTGA. V was pared by 3 bases and J by 6 bases, with 4 bases of the junction left unmatched. This CDR3 region has 15 residues.

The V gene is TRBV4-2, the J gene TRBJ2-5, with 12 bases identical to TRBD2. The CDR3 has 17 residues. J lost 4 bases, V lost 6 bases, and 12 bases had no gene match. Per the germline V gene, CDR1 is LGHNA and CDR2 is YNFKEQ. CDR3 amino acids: CASSKGLAGPGGETQYF. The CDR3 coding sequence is TGTGCCAGCAGTAAAGGACTAGCGGGACCAGGAGGAGAGACCCAGTACTTC.

CDR3 DNA sequence: TGTGCCAGCAGCCGCCGCGGTCGGGAGAGCGGAGATACGCAGTATTTT. It is translated as CASSRRGRESGDTQYF. This chain links TRBV7-6 with TRBJ2-3, with D possibly matching TRBD2 (6 bases). The CDR3 runs 16 residues. Germline lookup yields CDR1 SGHVS and CDR2 FNYEAQ. Trimming shortened V by 5 bases and J by 5 bases, and 20 bases separated the two germline ends.

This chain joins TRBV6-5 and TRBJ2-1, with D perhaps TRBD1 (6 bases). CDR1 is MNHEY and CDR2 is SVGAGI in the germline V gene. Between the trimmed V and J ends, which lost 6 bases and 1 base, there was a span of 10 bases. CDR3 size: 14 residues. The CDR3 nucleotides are TGTGCCAGCAGACCAGGGGCATCCTACAATGAGCAGTTCTTC. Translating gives CASRPGASYNEQFF.

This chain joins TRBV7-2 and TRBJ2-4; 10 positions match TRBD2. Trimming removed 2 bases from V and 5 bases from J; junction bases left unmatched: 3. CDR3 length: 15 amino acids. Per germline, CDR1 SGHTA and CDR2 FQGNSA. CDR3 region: CASSLSLAGENIQYF. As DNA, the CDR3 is TGTGCCAGCAGCTTATCCCTAGCGGGGGAAAACATTCAGTACTTC. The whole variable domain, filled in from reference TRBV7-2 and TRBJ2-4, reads GAGVSQSPSNKVTEKGKDVELRCDPISGHTALYWYRQSLGQGLEFLIYFQGNSAPDKSGLPSDRFSAERTGGSVSTLTIQRTQQEDSAVYLCASSLSLAGENIQYFGAGTRLSVL.

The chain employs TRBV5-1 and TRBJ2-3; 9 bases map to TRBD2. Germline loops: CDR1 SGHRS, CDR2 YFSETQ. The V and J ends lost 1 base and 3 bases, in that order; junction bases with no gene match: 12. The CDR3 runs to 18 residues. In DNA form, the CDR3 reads TGCGCCAGCAGCTTGACTCTCTACTCGCGGGAGGGGACAGATACGCAGTATTTT. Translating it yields CASSLTLYSREGTDTQYF.

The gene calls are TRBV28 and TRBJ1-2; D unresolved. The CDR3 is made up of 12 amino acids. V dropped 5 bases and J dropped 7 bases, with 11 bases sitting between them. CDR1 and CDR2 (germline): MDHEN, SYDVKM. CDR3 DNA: TGTGCCAGCAGTAGCACACCCATTGGCTACACCTTC. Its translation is CASSSTPIGYTF.

Here the CDR3 DNA reads TGTGCCAGCAGCCCGGGGGGGGGCCCCTACGAGCAGTACTTC. Protein: CASSPGGGPYEQYF. V is TRBV7-2 and J is TRBJ2-7; 8 bases agree with TRBD2. This CDR3 has 14 residues. Losses at the gene ends were 5 bases for V and 2 bases for J; bases not matched to a gene: 5. The germline gives CDR1 SGHTA, CDR2 FQGNSA.

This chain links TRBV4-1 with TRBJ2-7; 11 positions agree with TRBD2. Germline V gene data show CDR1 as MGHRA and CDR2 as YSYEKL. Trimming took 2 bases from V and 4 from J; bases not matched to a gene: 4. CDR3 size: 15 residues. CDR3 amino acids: CASSQTSGSYYEQYF. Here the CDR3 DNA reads TGCGCCAGCAGCCAAACTAGCGGGAGCTATTACGAGCAGTACTTC.

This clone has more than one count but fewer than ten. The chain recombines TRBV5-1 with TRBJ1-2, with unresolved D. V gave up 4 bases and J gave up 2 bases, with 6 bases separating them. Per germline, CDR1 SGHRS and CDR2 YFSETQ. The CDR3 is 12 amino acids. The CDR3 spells CASSLDNYGYTF. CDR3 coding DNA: TGCGCCAGCAGCCTAGACAACTATGGCTACACCTTC.

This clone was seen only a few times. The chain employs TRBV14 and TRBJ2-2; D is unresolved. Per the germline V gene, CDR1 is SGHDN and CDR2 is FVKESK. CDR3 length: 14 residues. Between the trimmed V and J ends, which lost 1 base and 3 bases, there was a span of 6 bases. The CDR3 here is CASSQVMDTGELFF. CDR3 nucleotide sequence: TGTGCCAGCAGCCAAGTGATGGACACCGGGGAGCTGTTTTTT. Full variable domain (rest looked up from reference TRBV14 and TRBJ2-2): EAGVTQFPSHSVIEKGQTVTLRCDPISGHDNLYWYRRVMGKEIKFLLHFVKESKQDESGMPNNRFLAERTGGTYSTLKVQPAELEDSGVYFCASSQVMDTGELFFGEGSRLTVL.

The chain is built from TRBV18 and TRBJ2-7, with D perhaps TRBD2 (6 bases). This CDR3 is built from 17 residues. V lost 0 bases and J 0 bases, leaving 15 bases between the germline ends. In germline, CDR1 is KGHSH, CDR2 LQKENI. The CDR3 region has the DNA TGTGCCAGCTCACCACCGGGAGCGGGTGCTAGCTCCTACGAGCAGTACTTC. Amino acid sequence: CASSPPGAGASSYEQYF.